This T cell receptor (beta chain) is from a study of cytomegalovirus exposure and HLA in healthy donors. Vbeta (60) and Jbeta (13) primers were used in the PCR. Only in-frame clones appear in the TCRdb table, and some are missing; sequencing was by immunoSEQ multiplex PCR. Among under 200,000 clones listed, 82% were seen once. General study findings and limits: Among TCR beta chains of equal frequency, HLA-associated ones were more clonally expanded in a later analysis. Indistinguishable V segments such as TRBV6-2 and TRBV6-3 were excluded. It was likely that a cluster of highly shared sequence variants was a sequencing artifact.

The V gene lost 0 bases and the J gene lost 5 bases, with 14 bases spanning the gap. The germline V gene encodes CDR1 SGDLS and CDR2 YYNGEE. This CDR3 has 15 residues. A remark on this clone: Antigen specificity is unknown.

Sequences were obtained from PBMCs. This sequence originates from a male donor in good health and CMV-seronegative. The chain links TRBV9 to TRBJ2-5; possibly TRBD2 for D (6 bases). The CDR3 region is CASSVGPSGRETQYF. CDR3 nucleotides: TGTGCCAGCAGCGTAGGTCCTAGTGGGAGGGAGACCCAGTACTTC.